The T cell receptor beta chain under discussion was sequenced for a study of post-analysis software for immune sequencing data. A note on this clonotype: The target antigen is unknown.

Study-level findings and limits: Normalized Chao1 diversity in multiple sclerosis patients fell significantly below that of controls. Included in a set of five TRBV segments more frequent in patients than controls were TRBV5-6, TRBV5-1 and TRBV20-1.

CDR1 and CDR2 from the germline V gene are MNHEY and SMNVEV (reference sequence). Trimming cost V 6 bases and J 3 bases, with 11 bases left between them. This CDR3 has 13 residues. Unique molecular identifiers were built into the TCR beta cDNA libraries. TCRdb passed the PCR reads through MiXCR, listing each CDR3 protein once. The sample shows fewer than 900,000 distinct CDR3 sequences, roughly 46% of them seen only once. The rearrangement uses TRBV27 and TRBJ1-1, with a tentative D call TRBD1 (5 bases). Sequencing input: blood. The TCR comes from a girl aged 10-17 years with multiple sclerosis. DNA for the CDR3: TGTGCCAGCAGGTCGGGGGAATACACTGAAGCTTTCTTT. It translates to CASRSGEYTEAFF.